The entry that follows covers one T cell receptor (beta chain) sequence. The antigen is undetermined. This sample is part of a study of T-cell reconstitution after alpha-beta-depleted transplantation in children. Overall study findings and caveats: After transplant, high TCRbeta diversity at day 60 in some patients arose from surviving recipient T cells and thymic progenitors.

The TCRbeta library incorporated unique molecular identifiers. One entry per CDR3 protein results from TCRdb running MiXCR on the PCR reads. Seen here are about a million distinct CDR3 sequences, 25% to 30% observed once, and the top ten hold 28%. V gave up 3 bases and J gave up 4 bases, with 17 bases separating them. CDR1 is ENHRY and CDR2 is SYGVKD in the germline V gene. The CDR3 consists of 16 residues. The receptor comes from a boy under two years old who had a stem cell transplant for SCID, so the T cells may come from the graft donor. Sequencing was performed on PBMCs, mostly from graft donor cells, taken 360 days after TCRalphabeta/CD19-depleted stem cell transplant. The gene calls are TRBV10-3 and TRBJ2-3, with D possibly being TRBD1 (7 bases). The CDR3 loop is CAISEYDREVADTQYF. The CDR3 DNA reads TGTGCCATCAGTGAATACGACAGGGAGGTTGCAGATACGCAGTATTTT.